The 2 T cell receptor beta chains below all came from one sample that was sequenced in a study of OX40 agonist ivuxolimab in advanced cancers. Produced via immunoSEQ multiplex PCR; TCRdb's table is partial and in-frame only. The sample holds some 100,000 clones, just over 90% seen once. The input for sequencing was CD4+ or CD8+ T cells sorted from blood, taken in a trial of the OX40 agonist ivuxolimab. These TCRs come from an adult with an advanced solid tumor such as melanoma, head and neck, liver or kidney cancer.

The J gene is TRBJ1-5, the V gene TRBV27; D perhaps matches TRBD1 (5 bases). The CDR3 covers 18 residues. Trimming took off 5 bases at V and 2 bases at J, with 22 bases between the two ends. From germline, CDR1 is MNHEY and CDR2 SMNVEV (reference sequence). Here the CDR3 DNA reads TGTGCCAGCAGTCGCGAGGGACGAGGGAGGAGGGGCAATCAGCCCCAGCATTTT. Its protein is CASSREGRGRRGNQPQHF.

The V gene is TRBV5-3, the J gene TRBJ1-2; the match to TRBD1 covers 8 bases. TRBV5-3 is known as an ORF, though its function is uncertain. V was pared by 2 bases and J by 8 bases, with 8 bases of the junction left unmatched. The length of the CDR3 is 14 residues. CDR3 nucleotide sequence: TGTGCCAGAAGCTTATCGGACAGGGTCGGCGGCTACACCTTC. Translating it yields CARSLSDRVGGYTF.